The source of this T cell receptor beta chain is a study of post-analysis software for immune sequencing data. Germline CDR1 reads SQVTM; CDR2 reads ANQGSEA. CDR3 length: 12 amino acids. V gave up 7 bases and J gave up 8 bases; unmatched junction bases: 7. Broader study findings: With TRBV5-6, TRBV5-1 and TRBV20-1 included, about five TRBV segments were more frequent in patients than in controls. Controls significantly exceeded multiple sclerosis patients in normalized Chao1 diversity.

In this sample, this clonotype turned up many times. Its matching antigen is unknown. Incorporated into the TCR beta cDNA libraries were unique molecular identifiers, which served to reduce PCR and sequencing biases. T cells numbering roughly 0.95 to 11 million gave rise to 500,000 or so cDNA molecules. TCRdb used MiXCR to reprocess the PCR reads, holding one entry per CDR3 protein. The table records some 260,000 distinct CDR3 sequences, 36% of them present only once. The chain is built from TRBV29-1 and TRBJ2-1; TRBD2 matches 8 bases. The source of this sequence is a girl between 10 and 17 years old with multiple sclerosis. The source material was blood. CDR3 sequence: CSAGTRMDEQFF. The CDR3 region has the DNA TGCAGCGCAGGGACTAGGATGGATGAGCAGTTCTTC.